One and the same sample provided the 19 T cell receptor beta chains below, sequenced in a study of graft-versus-host responses after intestinal transplantation. Antigen specificity for these receptors is unknown. Generated by immunoSEQ multiplex PCR, the TCRdb table keeps only in-frame clones and is missing some. Altogether over 85,000 clones are present, around 91% being singletons, with the ten largest covering approximately 0.18%. Material: unstimulated CD4+ T cells sorted from spleen or lymph node cells, obtained before transplant. The receptor source for this set is a human donor who was the organ donor for an intestinal transplant.

In its sample, this clone was seen a few times. This chain joins TRBV10-3 and TRBJ2-5, with TRBD1 identical over 8 bases. The CDR3 covers 13 residues. The germline CDR1 and CDR2 sequences are ENHRY and SYGVKD. J lost 3 bases, V lost 6 bases, and 3 bases had no gene match. The CDR3 DNA sequence: TGTGCCATCAGCCCACAGGGGGAAGAGACCCAGTACTTC. This translates into CAISPQGEETQYF.

This clone was seen a single time. The rearrangement links TRBV15 to TRBJ2-7, with D tentatively TRBD1 (6 bases). V lost 6 bases, J lost 5 bases, and 20 bases lay in between. The CDR3 loop spans 15 amino acids. CDR1 is LNHNV and CDR2 is YYDKDF in the germline V gene (reference sequence). CDR3: CATRLRVGAHHEQYF. For the CDR3, the DNA is TGTGCCACCAGGTTACGGGTGGGGGCACATCACGAGCAGTACTTC.

This clone was observed a single time. The rearrangement links TRBV27 to TRBJ1-6, with D unresolved. Germline V gene data show CDR1 as MNHEY and CDR2 as SMNVEV (reference sequence). The length of the CDR3 is 18 residues. Trimming removed 4 bases at V and 0 bases at J, with 16 bases between. CDR3 nucleotide sequence: TGTGCCAGCAGTTCCCTTTCTTGGGCCATCTCCTATAATTCACCCCTCCACTTT. It specifies CASSSLSWAISYNSPLHF.

The chain carries TRBV5-6 and TRBJ1-2, with D perhaps TRBD1 (6 bases). CDR3 size: 14 residues. Trimming removed 4 bases from V and 2 bases from J, with 12 bases in between. The V gene's germline CDR1 is SGHDT and CDR2 YYEEEE. This chain's CDR3 is CASSLGGQNYGYTF. In nucleotides, the CDR3 is TGTGCCAGCAGCCTCGGGGGGCAAAACTATGGCTACACCTTC.

The chain uses TRBV5-1 and TRBJ2-5; D might be TRBD1 (6 bases). CDR3 size: 14 residues. Trimming stripped 7 bases from V and 1 base from J, with 14 bases between. The germline gives CDR1 SGHRS, CDR2 YFSETQ. In DNA form, the CDR3 reads TGCGCCAGCCCCGGCAGGGGTGCCCAAGAGACCCAGTACTTC. Its protein product is CASPGRGAQETQYF. Variable domain in full (rest from reference TRBV5-1 and TRBJ2-5): KAGVTQTPRYLIKTRGQQVTLSCSPISGHRSVSWYQQTPGQGLQFLFEYFSETQRNKGNFPGRFSGRQFSNSRSEMNVSTLELGDSALYLCASPGRGAQETQYFGPGTRLLVL.

The rearrangement links TRBV7-2 to TRBJ2-3, with 12 bases aligning to TRBD2. Germline assignment: CDR1 SGHTA and CDR2 FQGNSA. The CDR3 is 13 residues long. The J segment lost 11 bases and the V segment lost 5 bases, leaving 5 bases of the junction unmatched. This chain's CDR3 is CASSRTSGDGQYF. The CDR3 coding sequence is TGTGCCAGCAGCCGGACTAGCGGGGATGGGCAGTATTTT.

The genes are TRBV6-1 and TRBJ2-1; 7 nucleotides align to TRBD1. The V gene end was trimmed by 10 bases and the J gene end by 8 bases; junction bases not matched to a gene: 11. This CDR3 contains 13 residues. Germline CDR1 MNHNS, CDR2 SASEGT. Here the CDR3 reads CATEPNRGYEQFF. The CDR3 DNA sequence: TGTGCCACCGAGCCAAACAGGGGCTATGAGCAGTTCTTC.

DNA of the CDR3: TGCGCCAGCAGCTTGGCCGAATTACGGGGACTCATGAACACTGAAGCTTTCTTT. Its protein is CASSLAELRGLMNTEAFF. The J gene is TRBJ1-1, the V gene TRBV5-1; TRBD1 is a possible D gene (5 bases). The V gene's germline CDR1 is SGHRS and CDR2 YFSETQ. CDR3 length: 18 amino acids. V lost 0 bases, J lost 0 bases, and 18 bases lay in between.

This clone was detected only a few times. This chain links TRBV4-3 with TRBJ1-3, with D maybe TRBD1 (6 bases). Germline V lookup: CDR1 LGHNA, CDR2 YSLEER. V lost 1 base and J 3 bases, leaving 10 bases between the germline ends. The CDR3 is 15 residues long. CDR3: CASSQGLGGGNTIYF. As DNA, the CDR3 is TGCGCCAGCAGCCAAGGTTTAGGGGGTGGAAACACCATATATTTT.

This chain joins TRBV6-6 and TRBJ2-3; 7 nucleotides agree with TRBD1. This CDR3 comprises 15 residues. Germline CDR1 and CDR2: MNHNY and SVGAGI (reference sequence). Unmatched junction bases numbered 6, after V lost 2 bases and J lost 4 bases. CDR3 DNA sequence: TGTGCCAGCAGTTACCGACAGGGTCAGGCAGATACGCAGTATTTT. Translation gives CASSYRQGQADTQYF.

V usage is TRBV19 and J usage is TRBJ1-1; D is undetermined. The CDR3 consists of 14 residues. Germline V CDR1 and CDR2: LNHDA, SQIVND (reference sequence). V shed 4 bases and J shed 2 bases, with 11 bases lying between them. The CDR3 nucleotides are TGTGCCAGTAGTAACTGGGCCCGTAACACTGAAGCTTTCTTT. Translated, it gives CASSNWARNTEAFF.

The V gene is TRBV5-1, the J gene TRBJ2-7; tentatively, D is TRBD1 (6 bases). This CDR3 comprises 16 residues. Germline-derived CDR1 and CDR2 are SGHRS and YFSETQ. V was cut by 0 bases and J by 4 bases, with 17 bases left in between. This CDR3 reads CASSLAPGAFGYEQYF. In DNA form, the CDR3 reads TGCGCCAGCAGCTTGGCCCCAGGGGCGTTTGGATACGAGCAGTACTTC.

This rearrangement joins TRBV6-5 to TRBJ2-1, with a tentative D call TRBD2 (8 bases). Germline assignment: CDR1 MNHEY and CDR2 SVGAGI. This CDR3 has 15 amino acids. Trimming shortened V by 7 bases and J by 8 bases, and 21 bases separated the two germline ends. This CDR3 reads CASIRGGTDPHEQFF. Written as DNA, the CDR3 is TGTGCCAGCATCCGGGGGGGGACAGACCCCCATGAGCAGTTCTTC.

The chain couples TRBV27 to TRBJ1-2; 9 bases match TRBD1. Germline CDR1 is MNHEY and CDR2 is SMNVEV (reference sequence). J was trimmed by 5 bases and V by 4 bases; bases with no gene match: 5. This CDR3 comprises 14 residues. CDR3 sequence reads: CASSSPGQGYGYTF. The CDR3 coding sequence is TGTGCCAGCAGTTCTCCGGGACAGGGATATGGCTACACCTTC.

The chain links TRBV9 to TRBJ1-2; the match to TRBD1 covers 10 bases. This CDR3 has 16 amino acids. The V gene's germline CDR1 is SGDLS and CDR2 YYNGEE. The V segment lost 0 bases and the J segment 5 bases; nucleotides outside the gene matches: 7. The CDR3 loop is CASSVGRDRGVYGYTF. The DNA for the CDR3 is TGTGCCAGCAGCGTAGGGAGGGACAGGGGAGTTTATGGCTACACCTTC.

As DNA, the CDR3 is TGTGCCAGCAGCTCCAGGGGGCAAAGCTATGGCTACACCTTC. Translation: CASSSRGQSYGYTF. The chain couples TRBV5-6 to TRBJ1-2; TRBD1 aligns across 8 bases. The CDR3 runs to 14 residues. Trimming cost V 3 bases and J 4 bases; bases outside gene matches: 5. Germline values: CDR1 SGHDT, CDR2 YYEEEE.

The V gene is TRBV28, the J gene TRBJ1-5; D possibly corresponds to TRBD1 (6 bases). This CDR3 is 16 amino acids long. Germline V gives CDR1 MDHEN, CDR2 SYDVKM. The germline V and J ends were trimmed by 2 bases and 4 bases, with 15 bases remaining between them. CDR3 sequence reads: CASSLGGRGGNQPQHF. Written as DNA, the CDR3 is TGTGCCAGCAGTTTAGGGGGCAGGGGTGGGAATCAGCCCCAGCATTTT.

This chain links TRBV7-2 with TRBJ2-2; D is undetermined. The V end was cut by 5 bases, the J end by 4 bases, with 11 bases between. CDR3 size: 14 residues. Per the germline V gene, CDR1 is SGHTA and CDR2 is FQGNSA. The chain's CDR3 is CASSPVSRTGELFF. CDR3 nucleotide sequence: TGTGCCAGCAGCCCAGTTTCCCGCACCGGGGAGCTGTTTTTT.

The table lists this clone with a count of one. The gene calls are TRBV6-6 and TRBJ1-3, with D tentatively TRBD1 (5 bases). Germline lookup yields CDR1 MNHNY and CDR2 SVGAGI (reference sequence). The CDR3 runs to 16 residues. Trimming removed 3 bases from V and 0 bases from J, with 12 bases in between. The CDR3 reads CASSYQGTPSGNTIYF. For the CDR3, the DNA is TGTGCCAGCAGTTATCAGGGAACCCCCTCTGGAAACACCATATATTTT.